The clone carrying this T cell receptor (beta chain) was found a few times. Clinical histories supplied by participants themselves formed the basis of cohort assignment. This specimen comes from a study of blood T cell repertoires in COVID-19. About the study: T cells, B-cell-depleted T cells, or PBMCs provided the cDNA or gDNA that served as material.

Assay used: immunoSEQ multiplex PCR; TCRdb lists only in-frame clones, some missing. Of 300,000 to 450,000 clones listed, more than 75% were seen once; the top ten hold more than 0.9%. The clonotype originates from a woman aged 25 to 39 who had recovered from COVID-19. The sample taken for sequencing was PBMCs or T cells enriched from blood (not recorded which).

The CDR3 nucleotides read TGTGCCAGCAGCCCTCGGGACAGGGAATACGAGCAGTACTTC. It translates to CASSPRDREYEQYF. The rearrangement joins TRBV3-1 (or the pseudogene TRBV3-2) to TRBJ2-7; 9 bases are a match to TRBD1. Germline-derived CDR1 and CDR2 are LGHDT and YNNKEL (reference sequence). J lost 4 bases, V lost 4 bases, and 5 bases had no gene match. The CDR3 runs 14 residues.